The following is a TCR beta chain sequence with its context. Its antigen is as yet unknown. This record comes from a study of cytomegalovirus exposure and HLA in healthy donors. The PCR used 60 Vbeta and 13 Jbeta primers. Using immunoSEQ multiplex PCR, the repertoire was profiled, and TCRdb retains in-frame clones only, with some absent. The data contain some 140,000 clones, roughly 73% of them singletons. V dropped 5 bases and J dropped 9; count of bases not matched to a gene: 12. Looked up from germline, CDR1 is MNHNS and CDR2 is SASEGT. This CDR3 comprises 15 residues. Whole-study results and caveats: Among TCR beta chains, those listed as cytomegalovirus-associated numbered over 150.

Input material: PBMCs. This clonotype originated in a woman aged 35 to 49 in good health and CMV-seronegative. The chain employs TRBV6-1 and TRBJ2-1, with TRBD2 matching over 8 bases. CDR3 loop: CASSPRRGGPPEQFF. The DNA of the CDR3 is TGTGCCAGCAGTCCGAGACGGGGGGGGCCCCCTGAGCAGTTCTTC.